Below, 16 T cell receptor beta chains from the same sample are listed, as sequenced in a study of blood T cells in healthy people across ages. Next came a second PCR, run for about 6 to 11 cycles, which used a sample-barcoded 5' primer along with a J-beta primer mix. From the 5' RACE reads, TCRdb called clonotypes with MiXCR, one entry per CDR3 protein. The profile shows 450,000 to 650,000 distinct CDR3 sequences, 24% of them singletons. A further study also used this sample, focusing on T cells of mothers and their children.

What was sequenced was blood. The receptors were sampled from a boy under 18 in good health.

This clonotype has a handful of counts. For the CDR3, the DNA is TGCGCCAGCGGGCGAGGGGTCGGTGACGAGCAGTACTTC. Its translation is CASGRGVGDEQYF. V and J are TRBV4-1 and TRBJ2-7; D tentatively reads TRBD1 or TRBD2 (5 bases each). V lost 8 bases and J 5 bases, leaving 16 bases between the germline ends. This CDR3 has 13 amino acids. Germline CDR1 and CDR2: MGHRA and YSYEKL.

V gene TRBV4-3 combines with J gene TRBJ2-5; 11 nucleotides line up with TRBD2. The J call is uncertain, as TRBJ2-1 better fits the DNA end. The CDR3 loop spans 17 amino acids. Per germline, CDR1 LGHNA and CDR2 YSLEER. CDR3 sequence: CASSPQTGTSGSNEQFF. In nucleotides, the CDR3 is TGCGCCAGCAGCCCTCAAACCGGGACTAGCGGTTCCAATGAGCAGTTCTTC.

In its sample, this clonotype was seen a few times. The chain joins TRBV14 to TRBJ1-1; 8 positions agree with TRBD1. CDR1 SGHDN and CDR2 FVKESK come from the germline V gene. The V and J ends lost 3 bases and 10 bases, in that order; junction bases with no gene match: 10. This CDR3 is built from 14 residues. CDR3 in DNA: TGTGCCAGCAGCCAGGTACCGGACAGGGTCCGAGCTTTCTTT. Its protein is CASSQVPDRVRAFF.

Only a few counts were recorded for this clonotype. The V and J genes are TRBV6-5 and TRBJ2-5; tentatively, D is TRBD2 (5 bases). CDR3 size: 16 residues. The ends were cut back, 0 bases at V and 3 bases at J, with 14 bases in the middle. The germline gives CDR1 MNHEY, CDR2 SVGAGI. The CDR3 is CASSYSSLSAEETQYF. The CDR3 nucleotides read TGTGCCAGCAGTTACTCGTCTTTGTCAGCGGAAGAGACCCAGTACTTC.

The chain is built from TRBV28 and TRBJ1-5, with D uncertain. The end of the DNA fits TRBJ2-3 better, so the J call may be wrong. The germline V gene has CDR1 MDHEN and CDR2 SYDVKM. The CDR3 has 19 amino acids. CDR3 region: CASSSKVYDLGRLNQPQYF. The DNA for the CDR3 is TGTGCCAGCAGTTCGAAAGTCTATGACTTAGGGCGCCTAAATCAGCCCCAGTATTTT.

As for this clonotype: No conserved phenylalanine or tryptophan is present at the end of the CDR3, so a read error is the likely explanation. The gene calls are TRBV9 and TRBJ2-7; TRBD2 matches 8 bases. CDR1 SGDLS and CDR2 YYNGEE come from the germline V gene. The J segment lost 2 bases and the V segment lost 0 bases, leaving 7 bases of the junction unmatched. This CDR3 is built from 16 residues. This CDR3 reads CASSVALAVPTYEQYL. CDR3 nucleotides: TGTGCCAGCAGCGTAGCACTAGCGGTCCCCACCTACGAGCAGTACTTG.

This clonotype came up many times. The V call is TRBV2, the J call TRBJ1-4; D is unresolved. The V end was cut by 6 bases, the J end by 6 bases, with 8 bases between. The germline gives CDR1 SNHLY, CDR2 FYNNEI. This CDR3 is built from 12 residues. The CDR3 here is CASRGKDEKLFF. The CDR3 DNA reads TGTGCCAGCAGGGGGAAGGATGAAAAACTGTTTTTT.

This clonotype showed up just a few times. The rearrangement uses TRBV6-5 and TRBJ2-3; TRBD2 agrees at 11 bases. The CDR3 runs to 17 residues. Germline V CDR1 and CDR2: MNHEY, SVGAGI. Unmatched junction bases numbered 5, after V lost 0 bases and J lost 3 bases. As DNA, the CDR3 is TGTGCCAGCAGTTACTCCGTAGCGGGGGGGGCTACAGATACGCAGTATTTT. This sequence encodes CASSYSVAGGATDTQYF.

The chain combines TRBV9 with TRBJ2-6; D is possibly TRBD1 or TRBD2 (5 bases each). The CDR3 is 19 amino acids. Trimming stripped 2 bases from V and 0 bases from J, with 18 bases between. The germline gives CDR1 SGDLS, CDR2 YYNGEE. DNA of the CDR3: TGTGCCAGCAGCGTCGGGGCCGAACTTCCTTACTCTGGGGCCAACGTCCTGACTTTC. This gives the protein CASSVGAELPYSGANVLTF.

This clonotype appeared a few times. The V gene is TRBV6-4, the J gene TRBJ2-2; the match to TRBD2 covers 14 bases. V lost 5 bases and J lost 6; bases outside the gene matches: 5. This CDR3 has 16 amino acids. In germline, CDR1 is MRHNA, CDR2 SNTAGT. CDR3 sequence (DNA): TGTGCCAGCAGTCAGGGACTAGCGGGAGTTCCCGGGGAGCTGTTTTTT. This translates into CASSQGLAGVPGELFF.

This clonotype was seen only a few times. This rearrangement joins TRBV7-9 to TRBJ1-1; D remains unclear. Germline loops: CDR1 SEHNR, CDR2 FQNEAQ (reference sequence). The CDR3 runs to 14 residues. Trimming left V 3 bases short and J 1 base short, with 9 bases between. The CDR3 loop is CASSFLSENTEAFF. CDR3 bases: TGTGCCAGCAGCTTTCTATCGGAGAACACTGAAGCTTTCTTT.

This clonotype was observed a few times. This chain links TRBV7-3 with TRBJ2-5; a weak D match, TRBD1 (6 bases). The assigned J gene may be wrong: the sequence end matches TRBJ2-7 better. This CDR3 contains 13 residues. Germline assignment: CDR1 SGHTA and CDR2 FQGTGA. CDR3 sequence reads: CASSLGWGHEQYF. Here the CDR3 DNA reads TGTGCCAGCAGCTTAGGTTGGGGGCACGAGCAGTACTTC.

For the CDR3, the DNA is TGTGCCAGCAGCTCAGACTACATTCCCGCTTACGAGCAGTACTTC. This codes for CASSSDYIPAYEQYF. The J gene is TRBJ2-7, the V gene TRBV13, with D possibly TRBD2 on 5 matching bases. Germline V gene data show CDR1 as PRHDT and CDR2 as FYEKMQ (reference sequence). Trimming cost V 4 bases and J 4 bases, with 17 bases left between them. This CDR3 contains 15 residues.

This clonotype appeared a single time. The chain joins TRBV29-1 to TRBJ2-7; D is perhaps TRBD2 (6 bases). The CDR3 totals 12 residues. V shed 4 bases and J shed 6 bases, with 13 bases lying between them. CDR1 is SQVTM and CDR2 is ANQGSEA in the germline V gene. The CDR3 region has the DNA TGCAGCGTTGTCGGGGGAGAAGGCGAGCAGTACTTC. As protein: CSVVGGEGEQYF.

This clonotype was found a few times. This chain joins TRBV20-1 and TRBJ1-1; the D is unclear. V was cut by 6 bases and J by 1 base, with 18 bases left in between. The CDR3 has 15 amino acids. Germline V CDR1 and CDR2: DFQATT, SNEGSKA (reference sequence). CDR3 amino acids: CSATLPGRTNTEAFF. The CDR3 bases are TGCAGTGCGACGCTCCCTGGACGGACGAACACTGAAGCTTTCTTT.

Ten or more counts support this clonotype. This chain links TRBV7-9 with TRBJ2-1; possible D gene TRBD2, 6 bases. CDR1 and CDR2 from the germline V gene are SEHNR and FQNEAQ (reference sequence). CDR3 length: 12 amino acids. Trimming pared 5 bases from V and 10 bases from J, leaving 12 bases between. CDR3 sequence: CASSGGTLEQFF. DNA of the CDR3: TGTGCCAGCAGCGGTGGGACTTTAGAGCAGTTCTTC.